The 10 T cell receptor beta chains below were found in one sample sequenced in a study of blood T cells in healthy people across ages. For the second PCR, which ran for roughly 6 to 12 cycles, a sample-barcoded 5' primer and a J-beta primer mix were used. One entry per CDR3 protein, called by TCRdb with MiXCR from the 5' RACE reads. This table has about 1.1 million distinct CDR3 sequences, around two fifths appearing once. The sequenced sample was blood. The receptor source for this set is a man aged 18 to 30 in good health.

This clonotype was detected a few times. This rearrangement joins TRBV7-7 to TRBJ2-1, with 7 bases fitting TRBD1. The ends lost 4 bases at V and 8 bases at J; junction bases unmatched: 5. This CDR3 comprises 13 residues. CDR1 SSHAT and CDR2 FNYEAQ come from the germline V gene (reference sequence). The CDR3 is CASSSGQADEQFF. CDR3 DNA sequence: TGTGCCAGCAGCTCAGGACAGGCCGATGAGCAGTTCTTC.

The chain links TRBV21-1 to TRBJ1-3. TRBV21-1 is labeled a pseudogene. The CDR3 extends over 17 amino acids. The CDR3 reads CASSKALWRGSGNTIYF. The CDR3 region has the DNA TGTGCCAGCAGCAAAGCGCTTTGGCGGGGCTCTGGAAACACCATATATTTT.

The chain recombines TRBV20-1 with TRBJ2-5, with TRBD2 matching 10 bases. This CDR3 has 16 amino acids. CDR1 and CDR2 from the germline V gene are DFQATT and SNEGSKA (reference sequence). V dropped 2 bases and J dropped 11; count of bases not matched to a gene: 17. CDR3 region: CSARYFPGLANNEQYF. The CDR3 DNA reads TGCAGTGCTAGATATTTCCCGGGACTAGCGAACAATGAGCAGTACTTC.

V and J are TRBV6-1 and TRBJ1-2, with D unresolved. The V end lost 0 bases, the J end lost 4 bases, and 12 bases lay between the germline ends. Germline CDR1 MNHNS, CDR2 SASEGT. This CDR3 comprises 15 residues. In nucleotides, the CDR3 is TGTGCCAGCAGTGAAGCGTGGGCTGGGGTCTATGGCTACACCTTC. Its translation: CASSEAWAGVYGYTF.

The J gene is TRBJ1-2, the V gene TRBV12-3 or TRBV12-4, with 10 bases matching TRBD1. The CDR3 runs to 17 residues. V dropped 5 bases and J dropped 7; count of bases not matched to a gene: 16. The CDR3 here is CASSHSTSGTGDGGYTF. The CDR3 DNA is TGTGCCAGCAGTCACAGTACATCCGGGACAGGGGATGGTGGCTACACCTTC.

In its sample, this clonotype was seen a few times. The chain carries TRBV27 and TRBJ2-7; 9 bases align to TRBD1. With V trimmed by 8 bases and J by 3 bases, 8 bases remained unmatched. Looked up from germline, CDR1 is MNHEY and CDR2 is SMNVEV (reference sequence). This CDR3 spans 14 amino acids. In DNA form, the CDR3 reads TGTGCCAGCCATAGGGGACAGGGAAACTACGAGCAGTACTTC. It translates to CASHRGQGNYEQYF.

This chain connects TRBV5-1 to TRBJ2-2, with 9 nucleotides matching TRBD1. CDR1 and CDR2 (germline): SGHRS, YFSETQ. With V trimmed by 3 bases and J by 5 bases, 8 bases remained unmatched. The CDR3 length is 16 residues. Here the CDR3 reads CASSWTGDFRTGELFF. The CDR3 coding sequence is TGCGCCAGCAGCTGGACAGGGGATTTTAGGACCGGGGAGCTGTTTTTT.

This clonotype was counted between two and nine times. The chain has TRBV5-1 and TRBJ1-2; D not certain. Trimming cost V 0 bases and J 0 bases, with 9 bases left between them. This CDR3 has 15 residues. The germline V gene has CDR1 SGHRS and CDR2 YFSETQ. In DNA, the CDR3 is TGCGCCAGCAGCTTGGAGGCGGCCACTAACTATGGCTACACCTTC. It codes for CASSLEAATNYGYTF. The full variable domain, in which reference TRBV5-1 and TRBJ1-2 provide the parts outside the CDR3, is KAGVTQTPRYLIKTRGQQVTLSCSPISGHRSVSWYQQTPGQGLQFLFEYFSETQRNKGNFPGRFSGRQFSNSRSEMNVSTLELGDSALYLCASSLEAATNYGYTFGSGTRLTVV.

The chain uses TRBV6-1 and TRBJ2-3; weak D call: TRBD1 (5 bases). V was shortened by 2 bases and J by 2 bases, with 8 bases between the two germline ends. The CDR3 is 14 amino acids. The germline V gene has CDR1 MNHNS and CDR2 SASEGT. Here the CDR3 reads CASSERGTTDTQYF. For the CDR3, the DNA is TGTGCCAGCAGTGAAAGGGGCACCACAGATACGCAGTATTTT.

Details on this clonotype: A much larger clone lies one base from this, so it may be a read error. Without the conserved terminal phenylalanine or tryptophan, this CDR3 likely stems from a read error. This chain connects TRBV4-2 to TRBJ2-1; the match to TRBD2 covers 11 bases. CDR3 length: 16 residues. J lost 3 bases, V lost 1 base, and 2 bases had no gene match. Germline values: CDR1 LGHNA, CDR2 YNFKEQ. CDR3 sequence reads: CASSQVLAGDYNEQFL. The CDR3 coding sequence is TGTGCCAGCAGCCAAGTACTAGCGGGGGACTACAATGAGCAGTTCCTC.